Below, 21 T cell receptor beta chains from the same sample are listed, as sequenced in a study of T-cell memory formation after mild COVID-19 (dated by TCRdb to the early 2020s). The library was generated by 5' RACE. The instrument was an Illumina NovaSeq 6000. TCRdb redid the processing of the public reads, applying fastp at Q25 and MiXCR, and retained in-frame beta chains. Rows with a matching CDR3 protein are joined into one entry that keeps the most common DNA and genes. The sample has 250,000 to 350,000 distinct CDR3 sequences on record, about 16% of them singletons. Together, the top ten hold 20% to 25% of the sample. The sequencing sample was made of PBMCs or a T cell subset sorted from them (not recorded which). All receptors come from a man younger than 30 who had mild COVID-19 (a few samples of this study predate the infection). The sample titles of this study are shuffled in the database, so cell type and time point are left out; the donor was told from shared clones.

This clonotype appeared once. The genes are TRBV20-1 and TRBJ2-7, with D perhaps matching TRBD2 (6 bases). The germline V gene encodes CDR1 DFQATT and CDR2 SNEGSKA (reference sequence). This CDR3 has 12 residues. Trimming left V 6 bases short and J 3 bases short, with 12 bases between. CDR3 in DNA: TGCAGTGCCGGGCGGGACGGCTACGAGCAGTACTTC. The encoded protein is CSAGRDGYEQYF.

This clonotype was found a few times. The CDR3 loop reads CASSARDRAPLHF. The DNA of the CDR3 is TGTGCCAGCAGCGCCCGGGACAGGGCACCCCTCCACTTT. The genes are TRBV9 and TRBJ1-6; 9 bases agree with TRBD1. The V gene's germline CDR1 is SGDLS and CDR2 YYNGEE. The J segment lost 11 bases and the V segment lost 3 bases, leaving 3 bases of the junction unmatched. This CDR3 contains 13 residues.

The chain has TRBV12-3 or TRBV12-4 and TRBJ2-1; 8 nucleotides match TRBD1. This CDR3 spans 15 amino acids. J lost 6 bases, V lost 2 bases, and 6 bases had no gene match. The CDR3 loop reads CASSLQGALGNEQFF. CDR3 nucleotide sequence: TGTGCCAGCAGTTTACAGGGGGCGCTTGGCAATGAGCAGTTCTTC.

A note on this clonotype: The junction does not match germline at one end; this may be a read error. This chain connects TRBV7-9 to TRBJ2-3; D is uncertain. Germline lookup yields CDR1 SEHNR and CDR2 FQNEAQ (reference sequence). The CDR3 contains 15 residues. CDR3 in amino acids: CASTLIAPNTDTQYF. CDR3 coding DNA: TGTGCCAGCACCTTAATCGCTCCTAACACAGATACGCAGTATTTT.

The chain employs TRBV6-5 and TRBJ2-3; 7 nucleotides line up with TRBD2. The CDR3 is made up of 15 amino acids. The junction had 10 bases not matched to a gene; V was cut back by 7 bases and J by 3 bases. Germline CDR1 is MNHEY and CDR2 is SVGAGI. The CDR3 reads CASTFERGRTDTQYF. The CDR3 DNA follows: TGTGCCAGCACCTTTGAGCGGGGCCGGACAGATACGCAGTATTTT.

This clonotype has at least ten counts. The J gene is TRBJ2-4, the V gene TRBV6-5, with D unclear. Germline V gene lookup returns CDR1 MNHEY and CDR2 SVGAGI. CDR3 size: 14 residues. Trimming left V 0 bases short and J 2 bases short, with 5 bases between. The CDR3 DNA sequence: TGTGCCAGCAGTTACTCGGGCACCAAAAACATTCAGTACTTC. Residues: CASSYSGTKNIQYF.

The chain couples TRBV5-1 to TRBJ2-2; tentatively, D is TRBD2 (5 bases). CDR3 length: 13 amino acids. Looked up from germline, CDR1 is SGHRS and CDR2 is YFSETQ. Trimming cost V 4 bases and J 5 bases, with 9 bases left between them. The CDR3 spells CASSRGDTGELFF. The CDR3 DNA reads TGCGCCAGCAGCCGGGGAGATACCGGGGAGCTGTTTTTT.

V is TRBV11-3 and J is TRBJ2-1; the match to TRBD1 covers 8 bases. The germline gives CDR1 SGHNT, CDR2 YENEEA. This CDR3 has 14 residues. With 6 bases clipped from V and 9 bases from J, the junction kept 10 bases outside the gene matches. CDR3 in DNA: TGTGCCAGCAGAGGGACAGGCGCCCTCAGTGAGCAGTTCTTC. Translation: CASRGTGALSEQFF.

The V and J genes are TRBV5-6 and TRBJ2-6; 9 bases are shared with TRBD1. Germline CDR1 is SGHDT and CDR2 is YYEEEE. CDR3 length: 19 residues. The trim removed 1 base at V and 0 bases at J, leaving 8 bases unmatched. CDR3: CASSLTRRDRVSGANVLTF. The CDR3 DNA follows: TGTGCCAGCAGCTTGACCCGGCGGGACAGGGTCTCTGGGGCCAACGTCCTGACTTTC.

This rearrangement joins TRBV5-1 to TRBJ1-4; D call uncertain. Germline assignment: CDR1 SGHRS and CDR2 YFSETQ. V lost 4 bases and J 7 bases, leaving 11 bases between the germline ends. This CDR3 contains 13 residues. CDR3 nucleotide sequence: TGCGCCAGCAGCCGAGGGTCTGCTGAAAAACTGTTTTTT. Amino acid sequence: CASSRGSAEKLFF. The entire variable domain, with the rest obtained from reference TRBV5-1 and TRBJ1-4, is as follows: KAGVTQTPRYLIKTRGQQVTLSCSPISGHRSVSWYQQTPGQGLQFLFEYFSETQRNKGNFPGRFSGRQFSNSRSEMNVSTLELGDSALYLCASSRGSAEKLFFGSGTQLSVL.

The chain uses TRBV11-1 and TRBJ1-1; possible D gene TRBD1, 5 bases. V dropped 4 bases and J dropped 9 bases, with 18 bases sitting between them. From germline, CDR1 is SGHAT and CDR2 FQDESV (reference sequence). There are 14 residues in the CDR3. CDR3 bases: TGTGCCAGCAGCTCATCGGGGACTGACTACAAAGCTTTCTTT. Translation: CASSSSGTDYKAFF.

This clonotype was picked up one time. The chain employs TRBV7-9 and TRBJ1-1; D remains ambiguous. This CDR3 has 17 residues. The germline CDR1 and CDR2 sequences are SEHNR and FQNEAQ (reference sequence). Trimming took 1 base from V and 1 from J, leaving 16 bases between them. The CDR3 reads CASSLVGSGKKNTEAFF. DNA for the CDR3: TGTGCCAGCAGCTTAGTTGGTTCCGGGAAAAAGAACACTGAAGCTTTCTTT.

In DNA form, the CDR3 reads TGTGCCAGCAGTTGGGGGGGCAGGGGCGGCTACACCTTC. It is translated as CASSWGGRGGYTF. The chain joins TRBV27 to TRBJ1-2, with a weak D call TRBD1 (6 bases). V was cut by 4 bases and J by 8 bases, with 14 bases left in between. This CDR3 comprises 13 residues. Germline V gene data show CDR1 as MNHEY and CDR2 as SMNVEV (reference sequence).

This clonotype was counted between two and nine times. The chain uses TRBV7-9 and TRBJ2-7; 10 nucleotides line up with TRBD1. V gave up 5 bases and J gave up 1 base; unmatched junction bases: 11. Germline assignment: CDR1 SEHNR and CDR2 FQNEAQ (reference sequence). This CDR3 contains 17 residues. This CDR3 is CASSLSSGTGASYEQYF. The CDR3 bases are TGTGCCAGCAGCCTCTCCTCCGGGACAGGGGCATCCTACGAGCAGTACTTC.

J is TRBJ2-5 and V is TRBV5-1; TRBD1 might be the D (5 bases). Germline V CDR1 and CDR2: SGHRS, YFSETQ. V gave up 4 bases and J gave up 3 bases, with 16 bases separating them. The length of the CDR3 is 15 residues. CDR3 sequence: CASSPAGKGEETQYF. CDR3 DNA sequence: TGCGCCAGCAGCCCGGCAGGGAAGGGTGAAGAGACCCAGTACTTC.

The CDR3 loop reads CSARESMNAYTEAFF. CDR3 bases: TGCAGTGCTAGAGAATCCATGAACGCGTACACTGAAGCTTTCTTT. The chain carries TRBV20-1 and TRBJ1-1; no firm D call. The CDR3 has 15 residues. Germline V gene lookup returns CDR1 DFQATT and CDR2 SNEGSKA (reference sequence). V lost 0 bases, J lost 3 bases, and 14 bases lay in between.

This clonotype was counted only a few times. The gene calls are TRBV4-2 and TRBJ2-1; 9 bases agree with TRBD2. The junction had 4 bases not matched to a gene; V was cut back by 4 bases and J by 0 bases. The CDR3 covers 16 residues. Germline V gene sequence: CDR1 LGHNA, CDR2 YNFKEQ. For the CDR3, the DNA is TGTGCCAGCAGCCTGAATAGCGGGAGCTCCTACAATGAGCAGTTCTTC. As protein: CASSLNSGSSYNEQFF.

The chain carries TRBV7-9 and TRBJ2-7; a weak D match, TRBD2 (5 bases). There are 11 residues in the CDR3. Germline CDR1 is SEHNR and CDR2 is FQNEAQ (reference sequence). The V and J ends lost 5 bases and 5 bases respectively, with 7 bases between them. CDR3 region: CASSAGDEQYF. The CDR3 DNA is TGTGCCAGCAGCGCGGGCGACGAGCAGTACTTC.

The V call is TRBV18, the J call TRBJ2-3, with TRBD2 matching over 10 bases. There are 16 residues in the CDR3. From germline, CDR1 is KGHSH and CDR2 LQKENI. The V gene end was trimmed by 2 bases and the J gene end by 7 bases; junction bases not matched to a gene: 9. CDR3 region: CASSPFPSGGAYTQYF. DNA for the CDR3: TGTGCCAGCTCACCATTTCCCAGCGGGGGGGCCTATACGCAGTATTTT.

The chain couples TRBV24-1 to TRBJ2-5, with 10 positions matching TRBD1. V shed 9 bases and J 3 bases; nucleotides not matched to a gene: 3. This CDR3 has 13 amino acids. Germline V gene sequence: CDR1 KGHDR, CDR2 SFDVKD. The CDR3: CATSTGGEETQYF. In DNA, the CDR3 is TGTGCCACCTCGACAGGGGGCGAAGAGACCCAGTACTTC.

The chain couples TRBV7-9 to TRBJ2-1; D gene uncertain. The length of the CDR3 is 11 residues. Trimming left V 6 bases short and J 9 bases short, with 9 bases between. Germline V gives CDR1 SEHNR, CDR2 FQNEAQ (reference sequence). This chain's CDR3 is CASRLWGEQFF. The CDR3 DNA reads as TGTGCCAGCAGACTCTGGGGTGAGCAGTTCTTC. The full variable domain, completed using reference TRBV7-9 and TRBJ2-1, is DTGVSQNPRHKITKRGQNVTFRCDPISEHNRLYWYRQTLGQGPEFLTYFQNEAQLEKSRLLSDRFSAERPKGSFSTLEIQRTEQGDSAMYLCASRLWGEQFFGPGTRLTVL.